A single sample is the source of the 8 T cell receptor beta chains below, sequenced in a study of blood T cell repertoires in COVID-19. Measured with immunoSEQ multiplex PCR; TCRdb has only the in-frame clones, and not every one. The sample includes approximately 26,000 clones, around 87% of them seen just once. The sample comprised peripheral blood. These TCRs come from a human donor in a cohort sampled during active COVID-19. The donor label of this sample is uncertain.

The chain is built from TRBV7-2 and TRBJ2-2; D remains ambiguous. The germline V and J ends were trimmed by 2 bases and 4 bases, with 5 bases remaining between them. This CDR3 region has 13 residues. Germline CDR1 and CDR2: SGHTA and FQGNSA. The CDR3 sequence: CASSLYGTGELFF. The CDR3 nucleotides are TGTGCCAGCAGCTTATACGGCACCGGGGAGCTGTTTTTT.

The chain uses TRBV5-1 and TRBJ2-1, with TRBD2 identical over 9 bases. The CDR3 has 14 residues. V lost 4 bases, J lost 3 bases, and 2 bases stayed unmatched. Per germline, CDR1 SGHRS and CDR2 YFSETQ. The CDR3: CASSIAGDYNEQFF. CDR3 DNA sequence: TGCGCCAGCAGCATAGCGGGGGACTACAATGAGCAGTTCTTC.

V usage is TRBV4-1 and J usage is TRBJ1-6, with 7 bases lining up with TRBD1. The CDR3 runs to 16 residues. V was clipped by 0 bases and J by 14 bases; unmatched bases: 13. Germline V gives CDR1 MGHRA, CDR2 YSYEKL. DNA of the CDR3: TGCGCCAGCAGCCAAGATTGGGACAGAAGGTTCGGTACCCTCCACTTT. Its protein product is CASSQDWDRRFGTLHF.

The CDR3: CASSEEGQGYEQYF. The CDR3 region has the DNA TGTGCCAGCAGTGAAGAGGGACAGGGCTACGAGCAGTACTTC. This chain links TRBV2 with TRBJ2-7, with 9 bases identical to TRBD1. J gave up 3 bases and V 1 base, and 1 base lay outside the gene matches. The CDR3 is 14 amino acids. Germline V CDR1 and CDR2: SNHLY, FYNNEI.

This sequence joins TRBV5-8 and TRBJ2-7; D possibly corresponds to TRBD1 (5 bases). Germline V gene lookup returns CDR1 SGHTS and CDR2 YDEGEE. CDR3 size: 12 residues. Trimming pared 4 bases from V and 6 bases from J, leaving 11 bases between. CDR3 loop: CASSGANREQYF. The DNA for the CDR3 is TGTGCCAGCAGCGGGGCTAATCGCGAGCAGTACTTC.

V is TRBV6-4 and J is TRBJ1-1; 11 bases agree with TRBD1. CDR3 size: 13 residues. The V gene end was trimmed by 3 bases and the J gene end by 6 bases; junction bases not matched to a gene: 0. Germline values: CDR1 MRHNA, CDR2 SNTAGT. CDR3 nucleotide sequence: TGTGCCAGCAGTGAGGGACAGGGGGCTGAAGCTTTCTTT. Translating gives CASSEGQGAEAFF.

The chain has TRBV29-1 and TRBJ2-2, with 8 bases fitting TRBD1. The CDR3 contains 13 residues. V was clipped by 6 bases and J by 5 bases; unmatched bases: 5. The germline V gene has CDR1 SQVTM and CDR2 ANQGSEA. CDR3 sequence: CSVAGGGTGELFF. The CDR3 nucleotides read TGCAGCGTGGCAGGGGGCGGAACCGGGGAGCTGTTTTTT.

V gene TRBV5-1 combines with J gene TRBJ2-7; 7 nucleotides match TRBD1. V shed 4 bases and J 7 bases; nucleotides not matched to a gene: 17. CDR1 is SGHRS and CDR2 is YFSETQ in the germline V gene. The CDR3 consists of 16 residues. The CDR3 protein is CASSLEGSGGVVEQYF. CDR3 in DNA: TGCGCCAGCAGCCTCGAAGGGTCAGGGGGTGTCGTAGAGCAGTACTTC.